A selection of T cell receptor beta chains follows, all from one sample in a study of T cells in Graves' hyperthyroidism and ophthalmopathy. TCRdb processed the multiplex PCR reads anew with MiXCR; each CDR3 protein has one entry. The sample has roughly 720,000 distinct CDR3 sequences, approximately 15% seen once; the top ten hold 15%. The sample was blood. The receptor source for this set is a man aged 50 to 59 with Graves' hyperthyroidism. Each CDR3 is given with its conserved first and last residue. D genes are given only for firm matches. Not all rows give a size; the values are once, few, many and, for expanded clones, a class.

size | D | J | V | CDR3 | DNA
many | TRBD2 | TRBJ2-1 | TRBV2 | CASRAGLAGFDNEQFF | TGTGCCAGCAGGGCGGGACTAGCGGGTTTTGACAATGAGCAGTTCTTC
. | . | TRBJ2-4 | TRBV18 | CASSPPGYDQYF | TGTGCCAGCTCACCACCGGGGTATGATCAGTACTTC
. | . | TRBJ2-3 | TRBV6-9 | CASSFGRGDTQYF | TGTGCCAGCAGTTTCGGGAGAGGGGATACGCAGTATTTT
many | . | TRBJ1-3 | TRBV7-2 | CASSGGRHSGNTIYF | TGTGCCAGCAGTGGGGGACGGCACTCTGGAAACACCATATATTTT
. | TRBD2 | TRBJ2-1 | TRBV7-3 | CASSYTSGVYNEQFF | TGTGCCAGCAGCTATACTAGCGGGGTTTACAATGAGCAGTTCTTC
many | . | TRBJ2-7 | TRBV11-1 | CASSFRDAITYEQYF | TGTGCCAGCAGCTTCCGGGACGCTATTACCTACGAGCAGTACTTC
few | . | TRBJ1-2 | TRBV19 | CASSMTVNYGYTF | TGTGCCAGTAGTATGACGGTTAACTATGGCTACACCTTC
. | . | TRBJ2-7 | TRBV4-1 | CASSQDIGSQAHEQYF | TGCGCCAGCAGCCAAGATATAGGATCTCAGGCCCACGAGCAGTACTTC
many | TRBD2 | TRBJ2-2 | TRBV11-3 | CASSLAPSAGGTGELFF | TGTGCCAGCAGCTTAGCTCCCTCAGCGGGAGGTACCGGGGAGCTGTTTTTT
. | . | TRBJ2-1 | TRBV20-1 | CSARVPVHNEQFF | TGCAGTGCTAGAGTACCGGTCCACAATGAGCAGTTCTTC
. | TRBD1 | TRBJ2-7 | TRBV5-4 | CASSLDTGGSREQYF | TGTGCCAGCAGCTTGGATACAGGGGGGTCTCGGGAGCAGTACTTC
. | . | TRBJ2-1 | TRBV3-1 | CASSQGAGFNEQFF | TGTGCCAGCAGCCAAGGGGCTGGCTTCAATGAGCAGTTCTTC
many | TRBD1 | TRBJ1-5 | TRBV12-3/TRBV12-4 | CASSLLRQGGNQPQHF | TGTGCCAGCAGTCTACTTAGACAGGGCGGCAATCAGCCCCAGCATTTT
. | TRBD2 | TRBJ2-1 | TRBV7-2 | CASSLEALAGGPAYYNEQFF | TGTGCCAGCAGCTTAGAGGCGCTAGCGGGAGGGCCTGCGTATTACAATGAGCAGTTCTTC
few | . | TRBJ2-6 | TRBV7-2 | CASSLATLNSGANVLTF | TGTGCCAGCAGCTTAGCGACCCTAAACTCTGGGGCCAACGTCCTGACTTTC
many | . | TRBJ2-2 | TRBV29-1 | CSVSIGNTGELFF | TGCAGCGTTTCCATTGGGAACACCGGGGAGCTGTTTTTT
. | . | TRBJ2-1 | TRBV4-3 | CASSQESGSYNEQFF | TGCGCCAGCAGCCAAGAGAGCGGTTCCTACAATGAGCAGTTCTTC
. | . | TRBJ2-6 | TRBV5-1 | CASSLGQISGANVLTF | TGCGCCAGCAGCTTGGGACAGATCTCTGGGGCCAACGTCCTGACTTTC
. | . | TRBJ2-2 | TRBV7-9 | CASSSNGRVEPYNTGELFF | TGTGCCAGCAGCTCCAACGGTAGGGTTGAACCCTATAACACCGGGGAGCTGTTTTTT
few | . | TRBJ2-1 | TRBV20-1 | CSAREAGRAYNEQFF | TGCAGTGCTAGAGAGGCGGGCCGGGCCTACAATGAGCAGTTCTTC
once | TRBD2 | TRBJ2-5 | TRBV27 | CASSFGGLAGGPQQETQYF | TGTGCCAGCAGTTTTGGCGGCCTAGCGGGAGGACCGCAACAAGAGACCCAGTACTTC
. | . | TRBJ2-1 | TRBV7-2 | CASSNPRASSEQFF | TGTGCCAGCAGTAATCCGCGGGCTAGCAGTGAGCAGTTCTTC
many | . | TRBJ2-5 | TRBV7-6 | CASSLTRRGGETQYF | TGTGCCAGCAGCCTCACTCGGAGGGGCGGTGAGACCCAGTACTTC
few | . | TRBJ2-3 | TRBV9 | CASSVAHGFTDTQYF | TGTGCCAGCAGCGTAGCTCACGGTTTCACAGATACGCAGTATTTT
. | . | TRBJ1-5 | TRBV4-2 | CASSQDNFSWDSNQPQHF | TGTGCCAGCAGCCAAGATAACTTCAGCTGGGATAGCAATCAGCCCCAGCATTTT
. | . | TRBJ2-5 | TRBV12-3/TRBV12-4 | CASSWGHQETQYF | TGTGCCAGCAGTTGGGGGCACCAAGAGACCCAGTACTTC
few | . | TRBJ2-2 | TRBV5-8 | CASSTGQRVANTGELFF | TGTGCCAGCAGCACCGGGCAGCGGGTCGCGAACACCGGGGAGCTGTTTTTT
. | TRBD2 | TRBJ2-1 | TRBV6-1 | CASSEEGGRANEQFF | TGTGCCAGCAGTGAAGAAGGCGGGAGAGCCAATGAGCAGTTCTTC
many | TRBD2 | TRBJ2-2 | TRBV2 | CASSERDYDTGELFF | TGTGCCAGCAGTGAACGGGACTACGACACCGGGGAGCTGTTTTTT
few | . | TRBJ2-3 | TRBV5-1 | CASSPTVSTDTQYF | TGCGCCAGCAGCCCGACCGTTAGTACAGATACGCAGTATTTT
. | . | TRBJ2-7 | TRBV20-1 | CSARAVTGPREQYF | TGCAGTGCTAGAGCAGTTACAGGGCCGCGCGAGCAGTACTTC